This TCR beta chain appears in the sequencing data of a study of T cell repertoires in cytomegalovirus infection. Concerning this clonotype itself: No antigen is known for it.

TCRdb recomputed calls from the reads with MiXCR, one row per CDR3 protein. The table includes some 320,000 distinct CDR3 sequences, more than 8% detected once. Whole-study findings and limits: Dominating the ex vivo response were TCR beta clonotypes that were CMV-specific and HLA-C-restricted.

Sequencing was performed on PBMCs. This sequence originates from a human donor in good health (CMV status not recorded). Some clones in this sample may be carry-over from other donors' samples.

The CDR3 spells CASRDTVSSYNEQFF. The CDR3 DNA follows: TGTGCCAGTAGGGACACGGTCAGCTCCTACAATGAGCAGTTCTTC. The chain combines TRBV27 with TRBJ2-1, with a weak D call TRBD1 (6 bases). From germline, CDR1 is MNHEY and CDR2 SMNVEV (reference sequence). V was cut by 9 bases and J by 0 bases, with 15 bases left in between. The CDR3 length is 15 residues.